This T cell receptor (beta chain) was obtained from a study of cytomegalovirus exposure and HLA in healthy donors. Study-level points and caveats: Later analysis associated a missense DCLRE1C variant with TCR beta V- and J-gene trimming.

This PCR relied on a set of 60 Vbeta primers and 13 Jbeta primers. Clones were sequenced by immunoSEQ multiplex PCR, and TCRdb holds only the in-frame ones, with some missing. The table lists 63,000 or so clones, 73% of them singletons, with approximately 5.4% in the top ten. Details on this clone: The antigen is undetermined.

V lost 0 bases and J 4 bases, leaving 7 bases between the germline ends. Germline V gene lookup returns CDR1 GTSNPN and CDR2 SVGIG (reference sequence). The CDR3 covers 14 residues. The sequence came from a middle-aged man in good health and CMV-seronegative. V usage is TRBV30 and J usage is TRBJ2-6; maybe TRBD1 (5 bases). Specimen: PBMCs. The CDR3 loop is CAWSVGAGANVLTF. The CDR3 DNA reads as TGTGCCTGGAGTGTAGGGGCGGGGGCCAACGTCCTGACTTTC. The full variable domain, its missing parts supplied by reference TRBV30 and TRBJ2-6, is SQTIHQWPATLVQPVGSPLSLECTVEGTSNPNLYWYRQAAGRGLQLLFYSVGIGQISSEVPQNLSASRPQDRQFILSSKKLLLSDSGFYLCAWSVGAGANVLTFGAGSRLTVL.